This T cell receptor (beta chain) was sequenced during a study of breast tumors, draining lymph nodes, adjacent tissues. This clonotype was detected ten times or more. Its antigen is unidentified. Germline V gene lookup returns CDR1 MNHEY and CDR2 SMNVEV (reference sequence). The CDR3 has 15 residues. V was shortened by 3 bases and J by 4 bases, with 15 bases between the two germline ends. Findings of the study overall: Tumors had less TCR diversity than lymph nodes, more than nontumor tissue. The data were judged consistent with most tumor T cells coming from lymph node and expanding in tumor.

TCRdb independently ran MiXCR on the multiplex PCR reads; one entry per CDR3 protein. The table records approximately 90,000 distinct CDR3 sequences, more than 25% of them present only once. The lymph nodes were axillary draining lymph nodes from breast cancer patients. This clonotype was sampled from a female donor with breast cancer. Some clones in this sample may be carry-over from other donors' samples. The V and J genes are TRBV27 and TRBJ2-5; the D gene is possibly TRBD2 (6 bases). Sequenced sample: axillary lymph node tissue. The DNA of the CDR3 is TGTGCCAGCAGTTTGGCCGGGAGCAGGGCAGAGACCCAGTACTTC. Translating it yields CASSLAGSRAETQYF.